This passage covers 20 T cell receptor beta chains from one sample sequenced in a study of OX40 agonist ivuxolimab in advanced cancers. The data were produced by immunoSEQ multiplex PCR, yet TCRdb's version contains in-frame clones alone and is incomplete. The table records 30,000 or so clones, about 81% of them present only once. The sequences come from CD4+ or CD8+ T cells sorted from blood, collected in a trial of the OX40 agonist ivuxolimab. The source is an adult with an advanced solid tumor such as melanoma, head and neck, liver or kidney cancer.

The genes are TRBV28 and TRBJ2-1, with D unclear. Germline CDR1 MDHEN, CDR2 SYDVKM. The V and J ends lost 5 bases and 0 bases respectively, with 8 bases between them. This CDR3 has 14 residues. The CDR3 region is CASSRGSSYNEQFF. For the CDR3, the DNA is TGTGCCAGCAGTCGTGGAAGCTCCTACAATGAGCAGTTCTTC.

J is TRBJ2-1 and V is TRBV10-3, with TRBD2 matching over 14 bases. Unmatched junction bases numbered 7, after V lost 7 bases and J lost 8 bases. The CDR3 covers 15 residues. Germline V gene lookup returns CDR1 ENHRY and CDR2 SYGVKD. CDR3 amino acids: CAITGTSGRFDEQFF. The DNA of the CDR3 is TGTGCCATCACGGGGACTAGCGGGAGATTCGATGAGCAGTTCTTC.

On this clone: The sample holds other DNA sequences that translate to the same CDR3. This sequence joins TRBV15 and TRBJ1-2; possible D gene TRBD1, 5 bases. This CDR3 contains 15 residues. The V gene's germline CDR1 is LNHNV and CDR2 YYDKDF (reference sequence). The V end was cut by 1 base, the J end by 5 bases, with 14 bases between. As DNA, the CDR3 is TGTGCCACCAGCAGAGGGCGGGACCCGCCTTATGGCTACACCTTC. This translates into CATSRGRDPPYGYTF.

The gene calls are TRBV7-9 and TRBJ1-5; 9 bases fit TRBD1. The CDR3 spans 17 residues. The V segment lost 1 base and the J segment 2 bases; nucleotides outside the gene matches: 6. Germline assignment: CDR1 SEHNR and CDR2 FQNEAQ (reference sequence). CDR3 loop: CASSLGRGQGGNQPQHF. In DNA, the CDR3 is TGTGCCAGCAGCTTAGGGAGGGGACAGGGAGGCAATCAGCCCCAGCATTTT.

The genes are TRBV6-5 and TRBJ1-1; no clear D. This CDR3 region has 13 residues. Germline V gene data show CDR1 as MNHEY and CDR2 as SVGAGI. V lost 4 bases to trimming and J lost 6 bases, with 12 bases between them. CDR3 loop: CASSSKGAPEAFF. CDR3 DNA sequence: TGTGCCAGCAGTTCCAAGGGAGCCCCTGAAGCTTTCTTT.

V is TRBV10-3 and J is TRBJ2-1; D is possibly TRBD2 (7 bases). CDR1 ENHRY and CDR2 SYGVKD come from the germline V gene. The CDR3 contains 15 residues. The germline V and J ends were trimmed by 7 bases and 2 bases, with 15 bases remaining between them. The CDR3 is CAITPGEGAYNEQFF. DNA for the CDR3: TGTGCCATCACCCCCGGGGAGGGGGCCTACAATGAGCAGTTCTTC.

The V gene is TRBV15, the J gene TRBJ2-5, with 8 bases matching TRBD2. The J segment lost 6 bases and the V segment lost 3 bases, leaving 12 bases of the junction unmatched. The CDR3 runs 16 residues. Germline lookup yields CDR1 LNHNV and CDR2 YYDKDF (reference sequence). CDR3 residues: CATSRDGGAKVKTQYF. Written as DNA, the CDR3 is TGTGCCACCAGCAGGGACGGGGGGGCGAAGGTTAAGACCCAGTACTTC.

The chain's CDR3 is CASSSQGGSDEQFF. The CDR3 nucleotides read TGTGCCAGCAGCTCACAGGGAGGTAGCGATGAGCAGTTCTTC. The gene calls are TRBV5-4 and TRBJ2-1, with D perhaps given as TRBD1 or TRBD2 (6 bases each). The V end was cut by 3 bases, the J end by 8 bases, with 15 bases between. Looked up from germline, CDR1 is SGHNT and CDR2 is YYREEE (reference sequence). The CDR3 sequence is 14 residues long.

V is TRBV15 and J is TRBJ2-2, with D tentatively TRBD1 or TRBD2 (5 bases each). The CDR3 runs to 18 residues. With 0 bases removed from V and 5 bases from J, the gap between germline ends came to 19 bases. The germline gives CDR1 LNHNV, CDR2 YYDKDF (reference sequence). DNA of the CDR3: TGTGCCACCAGCAGAGATCGAGGGGACCCTCTCTTTACCGGGGAGCTGTTTTTT. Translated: CATSRDRGDPLFTGELFF.

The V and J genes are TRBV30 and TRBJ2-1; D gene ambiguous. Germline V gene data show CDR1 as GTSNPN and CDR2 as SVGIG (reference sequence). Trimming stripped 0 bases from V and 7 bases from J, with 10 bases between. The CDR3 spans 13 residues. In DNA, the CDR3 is TGTGCCTGGAGTGTAGGCGGTCCGAATGAGCAGTTCTTC. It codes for CAWSVGGPNEQFF.

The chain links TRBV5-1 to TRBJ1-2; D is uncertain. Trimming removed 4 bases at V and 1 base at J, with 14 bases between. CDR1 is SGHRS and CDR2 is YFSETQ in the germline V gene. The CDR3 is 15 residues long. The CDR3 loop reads CASSPRPTDNYGYTF. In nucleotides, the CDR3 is TGCGCCAGCAGCCCAAGACCCACGGATAACTATGGCTACACCTTC. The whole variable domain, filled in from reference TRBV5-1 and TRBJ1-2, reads KAGVTQTPRYLIKTRGQQVTLSCSPISGHRSVSWYQQTPGQGLQFLFEYFSETQRNKGNFPGRFSGRQFSNSRSEMNVSTLELGDSALYLCASSPRPTDNYGYTFGSGTRLTVV.

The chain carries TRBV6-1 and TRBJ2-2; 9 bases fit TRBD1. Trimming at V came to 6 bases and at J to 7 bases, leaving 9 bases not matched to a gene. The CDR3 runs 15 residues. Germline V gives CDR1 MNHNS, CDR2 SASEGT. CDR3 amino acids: CASRNRDRAHGELFF. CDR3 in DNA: TGTGCCAGCAGGAACCGGGACAGGGCTCACGGGGAGCTGTTTTTT.

CDR3 coding DNA: TGTGCCAGCAGCGCCGACAGGGCCCATGAGCAGTTCTTC. Its protein product is CASSADRAHEQFF. The J gene is TRBJ2-1, the V gene TRBV7-8; TRBD1 matches at 7 bases. V gave up 5 bases and J gave up 8 bases; unmatched junction bases: 6. This CDR3 has 13 amino acids. Germline CDR1 and CDR2: SGHVS and FQNEAQ.

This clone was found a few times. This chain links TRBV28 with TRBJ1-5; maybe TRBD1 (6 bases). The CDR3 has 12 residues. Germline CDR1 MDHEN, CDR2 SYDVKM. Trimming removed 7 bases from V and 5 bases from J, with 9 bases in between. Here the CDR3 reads CASTTGYQPQHF. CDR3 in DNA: TGTGCCAGCACCACAGGGTATCAGCCCCAGCATTTT.

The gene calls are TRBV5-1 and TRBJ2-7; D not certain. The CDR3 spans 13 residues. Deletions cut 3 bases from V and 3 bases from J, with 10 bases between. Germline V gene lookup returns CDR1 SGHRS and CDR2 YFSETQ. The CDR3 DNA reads TGCGCCAGCAGCTCCTTAGAGAGCTACGAGCAGTACTTC. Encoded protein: CASSSLESYEQYF.

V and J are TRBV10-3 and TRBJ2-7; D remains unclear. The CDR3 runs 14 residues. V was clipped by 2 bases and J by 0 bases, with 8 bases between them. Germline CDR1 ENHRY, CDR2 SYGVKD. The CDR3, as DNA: TGTGCCATCAGTGAGGTGGGGTCCTCCTACGAGCAGTACTTC. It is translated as CAISEVGSSYEQYF.

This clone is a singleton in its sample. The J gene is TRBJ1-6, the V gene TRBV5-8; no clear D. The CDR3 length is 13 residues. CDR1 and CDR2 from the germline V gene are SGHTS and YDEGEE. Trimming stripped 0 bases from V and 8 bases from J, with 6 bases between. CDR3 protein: CASSLGGDSPLHF. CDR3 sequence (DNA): TGTGCCAGCAGCTTGGGGGGTGATTCACCCCTCCACTTT.

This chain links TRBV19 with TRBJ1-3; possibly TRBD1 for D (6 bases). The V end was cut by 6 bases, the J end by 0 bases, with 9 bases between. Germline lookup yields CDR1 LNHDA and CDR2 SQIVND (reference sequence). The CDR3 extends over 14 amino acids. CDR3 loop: CASRDRVSGNTIYF. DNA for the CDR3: TGTGCCAGTAGGGACAGAGTCTCTGGAAACACCATATATTTT. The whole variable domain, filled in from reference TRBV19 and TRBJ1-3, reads DGGITQSPKYLFRKEGQNVTLSCEQNLNHDAMYWYRQDPGQGLRLIYYSQIVNDFQKGDIAEGYSVSREKKESFPLTVTSAQKNPTAFYLCASRDRVSGNTIYFGEGSWLTVV.

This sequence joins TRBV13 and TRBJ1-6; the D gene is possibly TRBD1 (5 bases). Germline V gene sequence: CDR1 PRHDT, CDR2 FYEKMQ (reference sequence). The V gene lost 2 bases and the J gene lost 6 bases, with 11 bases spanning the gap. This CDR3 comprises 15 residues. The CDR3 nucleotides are TGTGCCAGCAGCTTATGGGGGGGAGGTAATTCACCCCTCCACTTT. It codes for CASSLWGGGNSPLHF.

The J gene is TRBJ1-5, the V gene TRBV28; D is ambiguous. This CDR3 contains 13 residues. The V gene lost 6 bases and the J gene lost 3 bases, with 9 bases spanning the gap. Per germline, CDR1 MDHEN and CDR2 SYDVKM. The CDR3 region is CASSPTLNQPQHF. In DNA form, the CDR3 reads TGTGCCAGCAGCCCCACCCTCAATCAGCCCCAGCATTTT. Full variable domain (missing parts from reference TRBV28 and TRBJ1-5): DVKVTQSSRYLVKRTGEKVFLECVQDMDHENMFWYRQDPGLGLRLIYFSYDVKMKEKGDIPEGYSVSREKKERFSLILESASTNQTSMYLCASSPTLNQPQHFGDGTRLSIL.